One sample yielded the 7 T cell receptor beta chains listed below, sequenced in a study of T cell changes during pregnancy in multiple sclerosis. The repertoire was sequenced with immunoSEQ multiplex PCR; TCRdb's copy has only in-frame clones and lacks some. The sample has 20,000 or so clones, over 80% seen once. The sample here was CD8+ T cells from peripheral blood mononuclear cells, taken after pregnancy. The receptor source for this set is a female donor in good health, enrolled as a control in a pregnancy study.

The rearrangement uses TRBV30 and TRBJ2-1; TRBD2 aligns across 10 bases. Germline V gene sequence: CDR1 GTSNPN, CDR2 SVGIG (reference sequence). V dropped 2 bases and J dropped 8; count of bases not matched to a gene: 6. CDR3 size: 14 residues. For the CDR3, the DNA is TGTGCCTGGAGTCCGGGACTAGCGAGCGATGAGCAGTTCTTC. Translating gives CAWSPGLASDEQFF.

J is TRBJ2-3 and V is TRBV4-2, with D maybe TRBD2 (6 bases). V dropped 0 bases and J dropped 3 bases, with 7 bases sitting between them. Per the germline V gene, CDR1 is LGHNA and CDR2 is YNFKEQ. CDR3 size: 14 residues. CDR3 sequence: CASSQDGRTDTQYF. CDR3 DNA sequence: TGTGCCAGCAGCCAAGATGGGAGGACAGATACGCAGTATTTT.

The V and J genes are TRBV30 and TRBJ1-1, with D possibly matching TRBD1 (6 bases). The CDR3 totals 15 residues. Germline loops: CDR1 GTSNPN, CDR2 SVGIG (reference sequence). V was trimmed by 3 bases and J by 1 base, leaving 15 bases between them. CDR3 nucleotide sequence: TGTGCCTGGAGCCCACTTCAGGGGAGGAACACTGAAGCTTTCTTT. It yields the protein CAWSPLQGRNTEAFF.

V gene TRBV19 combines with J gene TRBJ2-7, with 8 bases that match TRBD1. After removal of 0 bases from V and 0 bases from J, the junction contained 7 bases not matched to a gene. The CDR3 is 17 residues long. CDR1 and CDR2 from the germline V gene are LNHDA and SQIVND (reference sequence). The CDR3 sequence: CASSIDLQGATSYEQYF. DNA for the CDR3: TGTGCCAGTAGTATAGATCTCCAGGGGGCAACCTCCTACGAGCAGTACTTC.

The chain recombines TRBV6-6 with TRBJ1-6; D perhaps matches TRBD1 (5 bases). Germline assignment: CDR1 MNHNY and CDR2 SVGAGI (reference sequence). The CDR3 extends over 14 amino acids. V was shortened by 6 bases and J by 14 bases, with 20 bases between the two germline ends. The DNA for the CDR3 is TGTGCCAGCAGCCCTACGGGACTTTCGGTCTCCCTCCACTTT. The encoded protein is CASSPTGLSVSLHF.

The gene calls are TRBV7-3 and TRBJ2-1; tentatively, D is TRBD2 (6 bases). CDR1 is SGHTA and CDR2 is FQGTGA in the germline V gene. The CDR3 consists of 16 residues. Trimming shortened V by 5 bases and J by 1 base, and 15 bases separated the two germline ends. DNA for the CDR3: TGTGCCAGCAGCCTAGTAGGGACTTCTTCCTACAATGAGCAGTTCTTC. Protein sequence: CASSLVGTSSYNEQFF. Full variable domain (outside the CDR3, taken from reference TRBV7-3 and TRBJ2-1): GAGVSQTPSNKVTEKGKYVELRCDPISGHTALYWYRQSLGQGPEFLIYFQGTGAADDSGLPNDRFFAVRPEGSVSTLKIQRTERGDSAVYLCASSLVGTSSYNEQFFGPGTRLTVL.

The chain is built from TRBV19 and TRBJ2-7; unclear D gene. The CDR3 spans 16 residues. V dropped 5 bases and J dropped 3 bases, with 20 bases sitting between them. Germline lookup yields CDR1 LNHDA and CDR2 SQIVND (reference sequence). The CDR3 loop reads CASSHLVNAANYEQYF. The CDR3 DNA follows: TGTGCCAGTAGTCATCTAGTAAATGCAGCCAACTACGAGCAGTACTTC.